This T cell receptor beta chain was sequenced for a study of tumor and adjacent non-tumor tissue in lung cancer. Turning to this clonotype: The antigen remains undetermined. The junction departs from germline at one end; a sequencing error may be responsible.

Three rounds of nested PCR, following a modified ARM-PCR protocol, produced the TCRbeta library. TCRdb called the multiplex PCR reads again in MiXCR, with one record for every CDR3 protein. The table includes roughly 75,000 distinct CDR3 sequences, approximately 80% detected once. Study results and caveats: In normal lung, the top 100 clones were significantly more dominant than in tumor.

CDR1 MNHEY and CDR2 SVGAGI come from the germline V gene. CDR3 length: 17 residues. RNA was extracted from bulk tissue without any cell sorting. More than 3 cm separated this lung sample from the edge of the tumor. The sequencing input was distant non-tumor lung tissue. The V and J genes are TRBV6-5 and TRBJ2-1; D may match TRBD1 or TRBD2 (5 bases each). This clonotype originated in a man in his fifties or sixties with non-small cell lung cancer. Written as DNA, the CDR3 is TGTGCCAGCAGTTACTCATACAGGCCTAGCTCCTACTATGAGCAGTTCTTC. Amino acid sequence: CASSYSYRPSSYYEQFF.